The 29 T cell receptor beta chains in this list originate from one sample, sequenced in a study of CD8+CD57+ T cells in acquired aplastic anemia (dated by TCRdb to 2016 to 2019). Patients chosen for sequencing had shown expansion of CD8+CD57+ cells by flow cytometry. Sequencing was performed on an Illumina HiSeq 2000. Genomic DNA served as template for TCR beta VDJ combination and CDR3 sequence profiling. TCRdb took the public reads, trimmed them with fastp at Q25, ran MiXCR for clone calling and kept in-frame beta chains. Rows are unified per CDR3 protein, each entry keeping the most common DNA and genes. The sample profile shows roughly 170,000 distinct CDR3 sequences; less than 50% of them were found once. The ten most abundant clones make up 13% of the sample. Input material: sorted CD4+, CD8+, or CD8+CD57+ T cells (not recorded which) from PBMCs. Receptor source: a human donor with aplastic anemia.

This clonotype was seen a few times. A junction boundary mismatches the germline segment, possibly from a read error. The V and J genes are TRBV10-3 and TRBJ2-3; D may be TRBD1 (6 bases). CDR3 length equals 14 residues. Germline-derived CDR1 and CDR2 are ENHRY and SYGVKD. CDR3 loop: CASSDPAPGETQYF. DNA of the CDR3: TGTGCCAGCAGTGATCCCGCCCCAGGGGAGACGCAGTATTTT.

The chain has TRBV20-1 and TRBJ2-7, with TRBD1 identical over 7 bases. The CDR3 has 14 amino acids. Germline V CDR1 and CDR2: DFQATT, SNEGSKA (reference sequence). V trimming: 5 bases; J trimming: 3 bases; junction bases outside the gene matches: 10. The CDR3 nucleotides read TGCAGTGCTCCCCGACAGGGAATGGACTACGAGCAGTACTTC. It codes for CSAPRQGMDYEQYF.

This clonotype was seen a few times. The chain joins TRBV29-1 to TRBJ2-1; possibly TRBD1 or TRBD2 for D (5 bases each). CDR3 size: 17 residues. Germline V gene data show CDR1 as SQVTM and CDR2 as ANQGSEA. Trimming removed 4 bases from V and 0 bases from J, with 19 bases in between. In DNA form, the CDR3 reads TGCAGCGTTGTGGGGATGGGGGATCGAAGCTCCTACAATGAGCAGTTCTTC. Translated, it gives CSVVGMGDRSSYNEQFF.

The gene calls are TRBV20-1 and TRBJ2-3, with 7 bases identical to TRBD2. V was clipped by 6 bases and J by 0 bases; unmatched bases: 3. Germline V gene lookup returns CDR1 DFQATT and CDR2 SNEGSKA (reference sequence). The CDR3 covers 13 residues. CDR3 loop: CSAASGSTDTQYF. In DNA, the CDR3 is TGCAGTGCAGCTAGCGGTAGCACAGATACGCAGTATTTT.

This clonotype was found once. The gene calls are TRBV18 and TRBJ1-3, with D hard to call. Germline lookup yields CDR1 KGHSH and CDR2 LQKENI. This CDR3 contains 15 residues. V dropped 2 bases and J dropped 2 bases, with 10 bases sitting between them. This chain's CDR3 is CASSPMERTGNTIYF. DNA for the CDR3: TGTGCCAGCTCACCAATGGAGAGAACTGGAAACACCATATATTTT.

The chain carries TRBV10-3 and TRBJ2-2; D is perhaps TRBD1 or TRBD2 (5 bases each). V gave up 11 bases and J gave up 4 bases, with 8 bases separating them. CDR1 ENHRY and CDR2 SYGVKD come from the germline V gene. This CDR3 is 11 amino acids long. CDR3 sequence: CAPGSTGELFF. The CDR3 nucleotides read TGTGCCCCAGGGAGCACCGGGGAGCTGTTTTTT.

The chain joins TRBV4-2 to TRBJ2-7, with TRBD2 matching 12 bases. The CDR3 extends over 17 amino acids. CDR1 and CDR2 from the germline V gene are LGHNA and YNFKEQ. V shed 7 bases and J 1 base; nucleotides not matched to a gene: 11. For the CDR3, the DNA is TGTGCCAGCACGCCGTCCGGGACTAGCGGGCCATCCTACGAGCAGTACTTC. Translating it yields CASTPSGTSGPSYEQYF.

CDR3 sequence reads: CASTRDPSYEQYF. For the CDR3, the DNA is TGTGCCAGCACCCGGGACCCCTCGTACGAGCAGTACTTC. V and J are TRBV7-9 and TRBJ2-7, with D perhaps TRBD1 or TRBD2 (5 bases each). Trimming shortened V by 7 bases and J by 4 bases, and 14 bases separated the two germline ends. Per germline, CDR1 SEHNR and CDR2 FQNEAQ (reference sequence). The CDR3 extends over 13 amino acids.

The rearrangement joins TRBV29-1 to TRBJ1-1; maybe TRBD1 (5 bases). CDR3 size: 15 residues. Germline CDR1 and CDR2: SQVTM and ANQGSEA. V lost 4 bases and J lost 4, with 19 bases in between. The DNA of the CDR3 is TGCAGCGTTGGAGCAACCAGACAGTGGAGCACTGAAGCTTTCTTT. This encodes CSVGATRQWSTEAFF.

This rearrangement joins TRBV7-3 to TRBJ2-6; D remains unclear. V was clipped by 5 bases and J by 2 bases, with 7 bases between them. Germline V lookup: CDR1 SGHTA, CDR2 FQGTGA. The CDR3 is 14 amino acids. The CDR3 DNA is TGTGCCAGCAGCCCCTCACCTGGGGCCAACGTCCTGACTTTC. Its translation: CASSPSPGANVLTF.

This clonotype came up a few times. The gene calls are TRBV10-2 and TRBJ1-6; no clear D gene. Germline CDR1 reads WSHSY; CDR2 reads SAAADI. This CDR3 contains 12 residues. V gave up 9 bases and J gave up 8 bases, with 11 bases separating them. The CDR3 protein is CASRLPDSPLHF. The CDR3 DNA reads TGCGCCAGTCGGCTGCCGGATTCACCCCTCCACTTT.

This clonotype was detected a few times. V gene TRBV15 combines with J gene TRBJ1-2; D remains unclear. Germline CDR1 reads LNHNV; CDR2 reads YYDKDF (reference sequence). This CDR3 is built from 14 residues. The germline V and J ends were trimmed by 0 bases and 4 bases, with 9 bases remaining between them. CDR3 loop: CATSRDAGSYGYTF. The CDR3 nucleotides read TGTGCCACCAGCAGAGATGCCGGGAGCTATGGCTACACCTTC.

The table lists this clonotype with a few counts. J is TRBJ2-7 and V is TRBV5-1, with a weak D call TRBD2 (5 bases). The CDR3 totals 14 residues. Trimming removed 0 bases at V and 2 bases at J, with 9 bases between. Germline loops: CDR1 SGHRS, CDR2 YFSETQ. The CDR3 reads CASSLEYGAYEQYF. CDR3 nucleotide sequence: TGCGCCAGCAGCTTGGAGTACGGGGCCTACGAGCAGTACTTC.

This clonotype has only one observation. The chain employs TRBV9 and TRBJ2-5; 7 bases agree with TRBD1. CDR3 length equals 15 residues. The junction had 7 bases not matched to a gene; V was cut back by 3 bases and J by 2 bases. CDR1 is SGDLS and CDR2 is YYNGEE in the germline V gene. CDR3 bases: TGTGCCAGCAGCGCCCGGGACAGTCAACAAGAGACCCAGTACTTC. It specifies CASSARDSQQETQYF.

This clonotype was picked up many times. The gene calls are TRBV6-1 and TRBJ1-1, with D maybe TRBD1 (5 bases). Germline lookup yields CDR1 MNHNS and CDR2 SASEGT. The V and J ends lost 6 bases and 7 bases respectively, with 15 bases between them. CDR3 length equals 13 residues. CDR3 protein: CASSAGTANEAFF. For the CDR3, the DNA is TGTGCCAGCAGCGCCGGGACGGCAAATGAAGCTTTCTTT.

The J gene is TRBJ2-2, the V gene TRBV10-3; 8 nucleotides match TRBD1. Germline loops: CDR1 ENHRY, CDR2 SYGVKD. The CDR3 loop spans 13 amino acids. The V segment lost 10 bases and the J segment 5 bases; nucleotides outside the gene matches: 6. This CDR3 reads CATDRGGTGELFF. CDR3 coding DNA: TGTGCCACCGACAGGGGTGGAACCGGGGAGCTGTTTTTT.

The chain couples TRBV5-1 to TRBJ2-7; no definite D call. Trimming took 5 bases from V and 1 from J, leaving 10 bases between them. The CDR3 spans 13 residues. The germline V gene has CDR1 SGHRS and CDR2 YFSETQ. Here the CDR3 DNA reads TGCGCCAGCAGTCTAGACGGATCCTACGAGCAGTACTTC. Its translation: CASSLDGSYEQYF.

This clonotype was counted at least ten times. The J gene is TRBJ2-7, the V gene TRBV19; 8 bases are a match to TRBD1. This CDR3 is built from 14 residues. Germline trimming cut 4 bases from V and 3 bases from J; bases unmatched to any gene: 5. CDR1 is LNHDA, CDR2 SQIVND, per germline (reference sequence). CDR3 residues: CASSTRDRYYEQYF. The DNA of the CDR3 is TGTGCCAGTAGTACCCGGGACAGGTACTACGAGCAGTACTTC.

V usage is TRBV6-5 and J usage is TRBJ1-4; 7 bases fit TRBD1. This CDR3 has 15 amino acids. V shed 6 bases, J shed 5 bases, and the junction held 9 bases outside the gene matches. Germline-derived CDR1 and CDR2 are MNHEY and SVGAGI. The CDR3 region has the DNA TGTGCCAGCAGGTCCTCCGGGACAGCAAATGAAAAACTGTTTTTT. Its protein product is CASRSSGTANEKLFF.

The chain links TRBV5-1 to TRBJ2-2; no definite D call. There are 15 residues in the CDR3. Germline-derived CDR1 and CDR2 are SGHRS and YFSETQ. V lost 0 bases and J lost 4, with 10 bases in between. Written as DNA, the CDR3 is TGCGCCAGCAGCTTGGAGGGAAAGGGCACCGGGGAGCTGTTTTTT. It specifies CASSLEGKGTGELFF. The full variable domain, completed using reference TRBV5-1 and TRBJ2-2, is KAGVTQTPRYLIKTRGQQVTLSCSPISGHRSVSWYQQTPGQGLQFLFEYFSETQRNKGNFPGRFSGRQFSNSRSEMNVSTLELGDSALYLCASSLEGKGTGELFFGEGSRLTVL.

J is TRBJ1-5 and V is TRBV7-2, with no clear D. The V and J ends lost 5 bases and 1 base respectively, with 9 bases between them. This CDR3 region has 14 residues. CDR1 and CDR2 from the germline V gene are SGHTA and FQGNSA. The chain's CDR3 is CASSLTASNQPQHF. CDR3 sequence (DNA): TGTGCCAGCAGCCTAACAGCGAGCAATCAGCCCCAGCATTTT.

This sequence joins TRBV9 and TRBJ1-3, with D possibly matching TRBD1 (5 bases). Germline CDR1 and CDR2: SGDLS and YYNGEE. CDR3 length: 15 amino acids. The V end was cut by 3 bases, the J end by 8 bases, with 18 bases between. CDR3 in amino acids: CASSEQTRDGDTIYF. The CDR3 nucleotides read TGTGCCAGCAGCGAGCAGACCCGGGACGGGGACACCATATATTTT.

The J gene is TRBJ2-7, the V gene TRBV6-1; 8 nucleotides agree with TRBD1. CDR3 length equals 13 residues. The germline V gene encodes CDR1 MNHNS and CDR2 SASEGT. With 6 bases clipped from V and 3 bases from J, the junction kept 4 bases outside the gene matches. This CDR3 reads CASRLGTGYEQYF. The CDR3 coding sequence is TGTGCCAGCAGGCTAGGGACAGGCTACGAGCAGTACTTC.

V and J are TRBV19 and TRBJ1-5; D may be TRBD1 (6 bases). V was trimmed by 5 bases and J by 4 bases, leaving 24 bases between them. CDR3 size: 18 residues. Looked up from germline, CDR1 is LNHDA and CDR2 is SQIVND (reference sequence). The CDR3 region has the DNA TGTGCCAGTAGTGGCACCAAATTGGGGGGGGGCAGAAATCAGCCCCAGCATTTT. This sequence encodes CASSGTKLGGGRNQPQHF.

This clonotype has only a few counts. This chain joins TRBV19 and TRBJ1-6, with unresolved D. V dropped 6 bases and J dropped 5 bases, with 8 bases sitting between them. Germline loops: CDR1 LNHDA, CDR2 SQIVND (reference sequence). This CDR3 comprises 13 residues. The CDR3 region has the DNA TGTGCCAGTAGACGTGGGAATAATTCACCCCTCCACTTT. It specifies CASRRGNNSPLHF.

In its sample, this clonotype was seen many times. CDR3 coding DNA: TGTGCCAGCAGCGACGACAGGGTCTCAGACGAGCAGTACTTC. Translating it yields CASSDDRVSDEQYF. The chain links TRBV6-1 to TRBJ2-7; TRBD1 matches at 7 bases. Germline CDR1 and CDR2: MNHNS and SASEGT. The CDR3 contains 14 residues. The J segment lost 5 bases and the V segment lost 6 bases, leaving 10 bases of the junction unmatched.

In this sample, this clonotype turned up a few times. The chain couples TRBV24-1 to TRBJ2-5; 8 positions agree with TRBD1. Germline loops: CDR1 KGHDR, CDR2 SFDVKD. CDR3 length equals 16 residues. V lost 4 bases and J lost 5; bases outside the gene matches: 11. The CDR3 protein is CATSDPGTGGLETQYF. The CDR3 bases are TGTGCCACCAGTGACCCAGGGACAGGAGGTTTGGAGACCCAGTACTTC.

This sequence joins TRBV7-9 and TRBJ2-5; TRBD2 agrees at 9 bases. This CDR3 spans 16 amino acids. V lost 2 bases, J lost 3 bases, and 7 bases stayed unmatched. CDR1 is SEHNR and CDR2 is FQNEAQ in the germline V gene (reference sequence). CDR3 bases: TGTGCCAGCAGCTTACTTGGCGGGAGGGCCAAAGAGACCCAGTACTTC. Protein sequence: CASSLLGGRAKETQYF.

V usage is TRBV2 and J usage is TRBJ1-1; D is uncertain. This CDR3 comprises 13 residues. The V end lost 6 bases, the J end lost 4 bases, and 12 bases lay between the germline ends. Germline values: CDR1 SNHLY, CDR2 FYNNEI. The CDR3 reads CASRDGRFTEAFF. Here the CDR3 DNA reads TGTGCCAGCAGAGACGGGAGGTTCACTGAAGCTTTCTTT. The variable domain in full, with the rest retrieved from reference TRBV2 and TRBJ1-1, is EPEVTQTPSHQVTQMGQEVILRCVPISNHLYFYWYRQILGQKVEFLVSFYNNEISEKSEIFDDQFSVERPDGSNFTLKIRSTKLEDSAMYFCASRDGRFTEAFFGQGTRLTVV.